Below, 28 T cell receptor beta chains from the same sample are listed, as sequenced in a study of OX40 agonist ivuxolimab in advanced cancers. Assay: immunoSEQ multiplex PCR; the TCRdb copy retains only in-frame clones and omits some. The table has some 130,000 clones, just over 90% seen once. Sample: CD4+ or CD8+ T cells sorted from blood, taken in a trial of the OX40 agonist ivuxolimab. The receptor source for this set is an adult with an advanced solid tumor such as melanoma, head and neck, liver or kidney cancer.

The chain has TRBV19 and TRBJ2-1; no firm D call. CDR1 and CDR2 (germline): LNHDA, SQIVND (reference sequence). The CDR3 extends over 15 amino acids. Trimming shortened V by 5 bases and J by 10 bases, and 21 bases separated the two germline ends. The CDR3 sequence: CASSARSDPNREQFF. CDR3 nucleotide sequence: TGTGCCAGTAGTGCACGTTCCGATCCGAATCGGGAGCAGTTCTTC.

The chain combines TRBV7-2 with TRBJ2-7; the D gene is possibly TRBD1 (6 bases). Trimming removed 5 bases at V and 2 bases at J, with 13 bases between. The CDR3 totals 14 residues. From germline, CDR1 is SGHTA and CDR2 FQGNSA. The chain's CDR3 is CASSLETGAYEQYF. In nucleotides, the CDR3 is TGTGCCAGCAGCCTCGAGACAGGAGCCTACGAGCAGTACTTC.

The V gene is TRBV28, the J gene TRBJ2-5; D remains unclear. With 6 bases removed from V and 1 base from J, the gap between germline ends came to 3 bases. This CDR3 has 11 amino acids. Germline V gene lookup returns CDR1 MDHEN and CDR2 SYDVKM. In nucleotides, the CDR3 is TGTGCCAGCAGCGCCCAAGAGACCCAGTACTTC. Amino acid sequence: CASSAQETQYF.

This chain connects TRBV5-1 to TRBJ2-3; TRBD1 is a possible D gene (6 bases). CDR3 length: 14 amino acids. Germline values: CDR1 SGHRS, CDR2 YFSETQ. V shed 0 bases and J shed 1 base, with 6 bases lying between them. As DNA, the CDR3 is TGCGCCAGCAGCTTGGACAGGGGCACAGATACGCAGTATTTT. Protein: CASSLDRGTDTQYF. Variable domain in full (rest from reference TRBV5-1 and TRBJ2-3): KAGVTQTPRYLIKTRGQQVTLSCSPISGHRSVSWYQQTPGQGLQFLFEYFSETQRNKGNFPGRFSGRQFSNSRSEMNVSTLELGDSALYLCASSLDRGTDTQYFGPGTRLTVL.

V gene TRBV11-3 combines with J gene TRBJ2-3, with D uncertain. Deletions cut 0 bases from V and 1 base from J, with 5 bases between. Looked up from germline, CDR1 is SGHNT and CDR2 is YENEEA. The CDR3 has 14 amino acids. As DNA, the CDR3 is TGTGCCAGCAGCTTAGATTATGGCACAGATACGCAGTATTTT. Amino acids: CASSLDYGTDTQYF.

The chain recombines TRBV7-2 with TRBJ2-7; D is perhaps TRBD1 or TRBD2 (5 bases each). Germline-derived CDR1 and CDR2 are SGHTA and FQGNSA. V shed 3 bases and J shed 0 bases, with 9 bases lying between them. The CDR3 consists of 14 residues. The DNA for the CDR3 is TGTGCCAGCAGCTTCGGGGCAAGCTCCTACGAGCAGTACTTC. It yields the protein CASSFGASSYEQYF.

CDR3 protein: CASSRRSGGRGYTF. As DNA, the CDR3 is TGTGCCAGTAGTAGGCGTTCAGGGGGGCGCGGCTACACCTTC. The J gene is TRBJ1-2, the V gene TRBV19; TRBD1 matches at 7 bases. The CDR3 totals 14 residues. V lost 4 bases to trimming and J lost 8 bases; unmatched junction nucleotides: 10. From germline, CDR1 is LNHDA and CDR2 SQIVND (reference sequence).

This clone was recorded only once. The chain joins TRBV2 to TRBJ2-7, with D possibly TRBD2 on 7 matching bases. CDR3 length: 14 residues. Per the germline V gene, CDR1 is SNHLY and CDR2 is FYNNEI. The V and J ends lost 6 bases and 11 bases respectively, with 23 bases between them. Written as DNA, the CDR3 is TGTGCCAGCAGAGGGGGGGTAGGACTTGGAAGGGAGTACTTC. It codes for CASRGGVGLGREYF.

This chain joins TRBV11-3 and TRBJ1-3; the D is unclear. CDR1 and CDR2 from the germline V gene are SGHNT and YENEEA. V lost 2 bases and J lost 8, with 16 bases in between. The CDR3 has 15 residues. The CDR3 loop reads CASSLFSGFGDTIYF. Here the CDR3 DNA reads TGTGCCAGCAGCTTATTTTCGGGATTTGGCGACACCATATATTTT.

The chain is built from TRBV28 and TRBJ1-2, with TRBD1 matching 7 bases. CDR3 length: 16 amino acids. The germline CDR1 and CDR2 sequences are MDHEN and SYDVKM. J lost 2 bases, V lost 5 bases, and 11 bases had no gene match. DNA of the CDR3: TGTGCCAGCAGTCCCTATCTCATGACAGGGAACTATGGCTACACCTTC. Amino acids: CASSPYLMTGNYGYTF.

The chain combines TRBV5-1 with TRBJ2-5; D may match TRBD1 or TRBD2 (6 bases each). The ends were cut back, 5 bases at V and 5 bases at J, with 16 bases in the middle. CDR1 is SGHRS, CDR2 YFSETQ, per germline. The CDR3 sequence is 14 residues long. The CDR3 DNA reads TGCGCCAGCAGAGGGGGGCAGACGTTGGAGACCCAGTACTTC. Translated: CASRGGQTLETQYF.

This clone appeared a few times. This rearrangement joins TRBV7-2 to TRBJ1-1; D possibly corresponds to TRBD1 (5 bases). V was cut by 2 bases and J by 10 bases, with 11 bases left in between. The CDR3 extends over 12 amino acids. Germline V gene data show CDR1 as SGHTA and CDR2 as FQGNSA. The CDR3 DNA is TGTGCCAGCAGCTTAAGGAGGCAGGGAGCTTTCTTT. Protein product: CASSLRRQGAFF.

The chain recombines TRBV19 with TRBJ2-5; a weak D match, TRBD1 (5 bases). The germline V and J ends were trimmed by 5 bases and 4 bases, with 11 bases remaining between them. The length of the CDR3 is 13 residues. Germline V gene lookup returns CDR1 LNHDA and CDR2 SQIVND (reference sequence). This CDR3 reads CASSQGWGETQYF. For the CDR3, the DNA is TGTGCCAGTAGTCAGGGTTGGGGAGAGACCCAGTACTTC. Looking up the rest from reference TRBV19 and TRBJ2-5 gives the full variable domain: DGGITQSPKYLFRKEGQNVTLSCEQNLNHDAMYWYRQDPGQGLRLIYYSQIVNDFQKGDIAEGYSVSREKKESFPLTVTSAQKNPTAFYLCASSQGWGETQYFGPGTRLLVL.

The V call is TRBV7-9, the J call TRBJ1-2; D perhaps matches TRBD1 (5 bases). V lost 5 bases, J lost 7 bases, and 20 bases lay in between. This CDR3 comprises 15 residues. CDR1 and CDR2 (germline): SEHNR, FQNEAQ (reference sequence). In DNA form, the CDR3 reads TGTGCCAGCAGCGACTGGGGGGAGGGGAAAGGTGGCTACACCTTC. Its translation is CASSDWGEGKGGYTF.

This clone has a handful of counts. The chain employs TRBV11-3 and TRBJ1-4, with 7 bases that match TRBD1. V shed 5 bases and J 7 bases; nucleotides not matched to a gene: 10. The CDR3 is 15 amino acids. Looked up from germline, CDR1 is SGHNT and CDR2 is YENEEA. The CDR3 nucleotides read TGTGCCAGCAGCGCCCGTCTACAGGGGAGTGAAAAACTGTTTTTT. It yields the protein CASSARLQGSEKLFF.

The J gene is TRBJ1-2, the V gene TRBV6-5; weak D call: TRBD1 (5 bases). V was pared by 0 bases and J by 5 bases, with 13 bases between. Germline V gene sequence: CDR1 MNHEY, CDR2 SVGAGI. The CDR3 is 15 residues long. The CDR3: CASSYSLQGGYGYTF. The DNA of the CDR3 is TGTGCCAGCAGTTACTCTCTCCAGGGAGGATATGGCTACACCTTC.

The chain is built from TRBV9 and TRBJ2-7, with D possibly matching TRBD1 (6 bases). The CDR3 spans 14 residues. V dropped 1 base and J dropped 1 base, with 9 bases sitting between them. CDR1 and CDR2 from the germline V gene are SGDLS and YYNGEE. CDR3 protein: CASSVTGSSYEQYF. Written as DNA, the CDR3 is TGTGCCAGCAGCGTAACAGGGAGTTCCTACGAGCAGTACTTC.

V usage is TRBV7-2 and J usage is TRBJ1-1; no definite D call. The germline V gene encodes CDR1 SGHTA and CDR2 FQGNSA. The CDR3 is made up of 13 amino acids. Trimming took 5 bases from V and 0 from J, leaving 7 bases between them. Written as DNA, the CDR3 is TGTGCCAGCAGCCCGGGGATGAACACTGAAGCTTTCTTT. Protein: CASSPGMNTEAFF. Variable domain in full (rest from reference TRBV7-2 and TRBJ1-1): GAGVSQSPSNKVTEKGKDVELRCDPISGHTALYWYRQSLGQGLEFLIYFQGNSAPDKSGLPSDRFSAERTGGSVSTLTIQRTQQEDSAVYLCASSPGMNTEAFFGQGTRLTVV.

This chain links TRBV5-4 with TRBJ2-2; a possible D gene is TRBD2 (7 bases). The CDR3 is 16 residues long. Germline CDR1 is SGHNT and CDR2 is YYREEE (reference sequence). V was cut by 5 bases and J by 5 bases, with 19 bases left in between. CDR3 DNA: TGTGCCAGCAGGGGGGGGCCTAGATCCGGAACCGGGGAGCTGTTTTTT. Its translation: CASRGGPRSGTGELFF.

The chain carries TRBV18 and TRBJ1-2, with a possible D match to TRBD1 (5 bases). V lost 0 bases, J lost 4 bases, and 18 bases lay in between. The CDR3 loop spans 17 amino acids. Germline V CDR1 and CDR2: KGHSH, LQKENI. The CDR3 DNA sequence: TGTGCCAGCTCACCACCGGCCTTGGGGGATAGCAGCTATGGCTACACCTTC. The encoded protein is CASSPPALGDSSYGYTF.

This chain connects TRBV28 to TRBJ2-7; TRBD1 aligns across 7 bases. The CDR3 is 13 residues long. Germline V gene lookup returns CDR1 MDHEN and CDR2 SYDVKM. The trim removed 7 bases at V and 0 bases at J, leaving 3 bases unmatched. The CDR3 DNA sequence: TGTGCCAGCAAGACAGGGACCTCCTACGAGCAGTACTTC. This sequence encodes CASKTGTSYEQYF.

The chain couples TRBV5-1 to TRBJ2-2, with D maybe TRBD2 (6 bases). The CDR3 length is 15 residues. Germline V gene sequence: CDR1 SGHRS, CDR2 YFSETQ. The ends were cut back, 4 bases at V and 4 bases at J, with 14 bases in the middle. CDR3 bases: TGCGCCAGCAGCCTACCGGGACTGGGCACCGGGGAGCTGTTTTTT. Protein: CASSLPGLGTGELFF.

The CDR3 DNA follows: TGTGCCAGTAGTATCAGGACAGGGGCTGGAAACACCATATATTTT. Its translation is CASSIRTGAGNTIYF. This sequence joins TRBV19 and TRBJ1-3, with 9 bases fitting TRBD1. Germline CDR1 LNHDA, CDR2 SQIVND (reference sequence). This CDR3 contains 15 residues. J lost 2 bases, V lost 3 bases, and 2 bases had no gene match.

This clone was recorded only once. The chain combines TRBV11-1 with TRBJ2-7; the match to TRBD1 covers 7 bases. V gave up 4 bases and J gave up 5 bases; unmatched junction bases: 2. CDR3 length: 12 residues. Germline CDR1 reads SGHAT; CDR2 reads FQDESV (reference sequence). The CDR3 protein is CASSSDRDEQYF. CDR3 in DNA: TGTGCCAGCAGCTCAGACAGGGACGAGCAGTACTTC.

This clone was detected only once. J is TRBJ1-4 and V is TRBV18, with D maybe TRBD1 (5 bases). Germline loops: CDR1 KGHSH, CDR2 LQKENI. The V end was cut by 2 bases, the J end by 6 bases, with 7 bases between. This CDR3 has 13 amino acids. CDR3 coding DNA: TGTGCCAGCTCACCAGGGGGTGATGAAAAACTGTTTTTT. Translated: CASSPGGDEKLFF.

The V gene is TRBV19, the J gene TRBJ2-5; TRBD1 aligns across 10 bases. Germline V gives CDR1 LNHDA, CDR2 SQIVND (reference sequence). The CDR3 totals 13 residues. The V segment lost 8 bases and the J segment 4 bases; nucleotides outside the gene matches: 4. The CDR3 sequence: CASGGQGGETQYF. CDR3 DNA sequence: TGTGCCAGTGGTGGACAGGGGGGAGAGACCCAGTACTTC.

The chain employs TRBV7-9 and TRBJ1-4; 9 bases align to TRBD1. The CDR3 loop spans 18 amino acids. V gave up 5 bases and J gave up 0 bases; unmatched junction bases: 10. Germline CDR1 SEHNR, CDR2 FQNEAQ (reference sequence). In nucleotides, the CDR3 is TGTGCCAGCAGCCAAAGTACAGGGGGCGCCGCAACTAATGAAAAACTGTTTTTT. This codes for CASSQSTGGAATNEKLFF.

The chain is built from TRBV21-1 and TRBJ2-1; the D call of TRBD2 is as the table states it, not checked on the DNA. TRBV21-1 is designated a pseudogene. CDR3 length equals 15 residues. The CDR3 spells CASSKPGGPTDEQFF. CDR3 nucleotides: TGTGCCAGCAGCAAACCAGGAGGGCCAACAGATGAGCAGTTCTTC.